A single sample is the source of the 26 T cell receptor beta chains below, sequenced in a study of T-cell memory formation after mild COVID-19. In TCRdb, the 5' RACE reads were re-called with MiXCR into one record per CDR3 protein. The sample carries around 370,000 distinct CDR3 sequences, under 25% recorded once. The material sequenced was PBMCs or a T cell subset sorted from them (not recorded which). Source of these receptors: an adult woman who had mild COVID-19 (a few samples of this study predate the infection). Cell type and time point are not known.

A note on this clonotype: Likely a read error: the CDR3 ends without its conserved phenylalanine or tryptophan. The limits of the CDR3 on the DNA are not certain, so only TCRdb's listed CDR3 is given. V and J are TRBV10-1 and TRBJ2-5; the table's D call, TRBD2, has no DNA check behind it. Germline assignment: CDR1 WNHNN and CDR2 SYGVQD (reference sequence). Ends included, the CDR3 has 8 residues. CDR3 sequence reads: CASSDTSG.

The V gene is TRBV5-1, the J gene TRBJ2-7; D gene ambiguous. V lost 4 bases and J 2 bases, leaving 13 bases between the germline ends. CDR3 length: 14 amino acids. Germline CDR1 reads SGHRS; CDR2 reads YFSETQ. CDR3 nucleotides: TGCGCCAGCAGCGCCGGAGAAAGGCCCTACGAGCAGTACTTC. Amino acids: CASSAGERPYEQYF.

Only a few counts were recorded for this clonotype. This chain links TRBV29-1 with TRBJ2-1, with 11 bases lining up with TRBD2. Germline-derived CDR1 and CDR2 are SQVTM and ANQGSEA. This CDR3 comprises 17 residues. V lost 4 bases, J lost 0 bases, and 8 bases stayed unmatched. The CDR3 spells CSVAGTSGASSYNEQFF. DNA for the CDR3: TGCAGCGTTGCCGGGACTAGCGGAGCGAGCTCCTACAATGAGCAGTTCTTC.

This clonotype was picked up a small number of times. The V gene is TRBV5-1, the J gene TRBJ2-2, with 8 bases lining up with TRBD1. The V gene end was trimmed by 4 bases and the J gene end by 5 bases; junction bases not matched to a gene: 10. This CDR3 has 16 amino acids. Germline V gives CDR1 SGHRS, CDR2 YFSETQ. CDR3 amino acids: CASSGPQGAVTGELFF. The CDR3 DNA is TGCGCCAGCAGCGGACCGCAGGGGGCCGTAACCGGGGAGCTGTTTTTT. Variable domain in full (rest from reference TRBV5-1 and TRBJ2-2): KAGVTQTPRYLIKTRGQQVTLSCSPISGHRSVSWYQQTPGQGLQFLFEYFSETQRNKGNFPGRFSGRQFSNSRSEMNVSTLELGDSALYLCASSGPQGAVTGELFFGEGSRLTVL.

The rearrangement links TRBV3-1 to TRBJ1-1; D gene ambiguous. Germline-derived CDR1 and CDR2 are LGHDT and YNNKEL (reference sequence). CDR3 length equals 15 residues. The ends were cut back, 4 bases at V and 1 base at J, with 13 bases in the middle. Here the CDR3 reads CASSRSPRSNTEAFF. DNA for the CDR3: TGTGCCAGCAGCCGATCACCCAGGTCGAACACTGAAGCTTTCTTT.

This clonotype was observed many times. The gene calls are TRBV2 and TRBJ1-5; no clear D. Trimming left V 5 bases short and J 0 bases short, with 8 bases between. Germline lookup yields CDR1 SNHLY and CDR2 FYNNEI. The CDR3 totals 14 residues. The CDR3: CASSNGYSNQPQHF. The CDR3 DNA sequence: TGTGCCAGCAGTAACGGTTATAGCAATCAGCCCCAGCATTTT. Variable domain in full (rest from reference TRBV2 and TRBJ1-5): EPEVTQTPSHQVTQMGQEVILRCVPISNHLYFYWYRQILGQKVEFLVSFYNNEISEKSEIFDDQFSVERPDGSNFTLKIRSTKLEDSAMYFCASSNGYSNQPQHFGDGTRLSIL.

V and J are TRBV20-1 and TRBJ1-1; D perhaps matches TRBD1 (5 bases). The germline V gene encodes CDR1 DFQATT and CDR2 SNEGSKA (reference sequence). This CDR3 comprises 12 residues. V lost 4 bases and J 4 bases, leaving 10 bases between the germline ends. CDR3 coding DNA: TGCAGTGCTAACAGACAGAGCACTGAAGCTTTCTTT. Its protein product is CSANRQSTEAFF.

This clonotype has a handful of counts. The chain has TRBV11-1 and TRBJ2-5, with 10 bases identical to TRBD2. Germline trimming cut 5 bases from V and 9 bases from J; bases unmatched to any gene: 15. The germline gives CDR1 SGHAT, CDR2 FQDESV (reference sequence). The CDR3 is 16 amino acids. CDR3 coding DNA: TGTGCCAGCAGCGCCCCCCTAGCGGGAGAAGGGGCGGCCCAGTACTTC. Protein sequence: CASSAPLAGEGAAQYF.

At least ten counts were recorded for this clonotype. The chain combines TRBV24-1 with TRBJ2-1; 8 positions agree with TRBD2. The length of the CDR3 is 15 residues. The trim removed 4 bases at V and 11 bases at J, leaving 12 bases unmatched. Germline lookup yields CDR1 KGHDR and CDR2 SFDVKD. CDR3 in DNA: TGTGCCACCAGTGACCCAGGAGGGGTAGCGGGGAAGCAGTTCTTC. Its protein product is CATSDPGGVAGKQFF.

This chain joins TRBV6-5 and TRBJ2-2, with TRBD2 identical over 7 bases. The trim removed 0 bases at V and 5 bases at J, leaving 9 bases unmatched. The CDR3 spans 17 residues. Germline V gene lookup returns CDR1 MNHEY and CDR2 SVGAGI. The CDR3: CASSYSSWGGSTGELFF. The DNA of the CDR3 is TGTGCCAGCAGTTACTCGAGTTGGGGGGGAAGTACCGGGGAGCTGTTTTTT.

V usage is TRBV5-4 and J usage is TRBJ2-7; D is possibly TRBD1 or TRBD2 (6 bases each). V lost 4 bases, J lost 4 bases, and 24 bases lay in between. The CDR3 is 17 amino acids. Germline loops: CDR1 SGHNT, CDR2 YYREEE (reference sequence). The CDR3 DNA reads TGTGCCAGCAGCCTGACGGTATGGGGGGCCTTGGTGTACGAGCAGTACTTC. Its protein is CASSLTVWGALVYEQYF.

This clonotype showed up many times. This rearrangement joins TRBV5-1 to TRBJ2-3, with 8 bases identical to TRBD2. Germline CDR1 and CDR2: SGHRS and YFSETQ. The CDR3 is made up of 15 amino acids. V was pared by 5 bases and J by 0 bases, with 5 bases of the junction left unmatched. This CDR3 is CASSMSSGSTDTQYF. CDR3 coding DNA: TGCGCCAGCAGTATGTCTAGCGGGAGCACAGATACGCAGTATTTT.

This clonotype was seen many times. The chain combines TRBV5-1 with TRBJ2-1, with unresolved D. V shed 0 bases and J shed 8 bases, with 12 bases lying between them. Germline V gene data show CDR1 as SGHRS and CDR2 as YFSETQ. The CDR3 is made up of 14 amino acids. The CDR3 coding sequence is TGCGCCAGCAGCTTGGTTGGTGAATCGGATGAGCAGTTCTTC. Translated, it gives CASSLVGESDEQFF. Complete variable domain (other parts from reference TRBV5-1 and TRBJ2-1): KAGVTQTPRYLIKTRGQQVTLSCSPISGHRSVSWYQQTPGQGLQFLFEYFSETQRNKGNFPGRFSGRQFSNSRSEMNVSTLELGDSALYLCASSLVGESDEQFFGPGTRLTVL.

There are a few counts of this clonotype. In DNA form, the CDR3 reads TGCAGCGTTGTTCCTAGCGGGGGGAGGACAGATACGCAGTATTTT. Its protein is CSVVPSGGRTDTQYF. V and J are TRBV29-1 and TRBJ2-3; 11 bases map to TRBD2. The CDR3 spans 15 residues. Trimming cost V 4 bases and J 3 bases; bases outside gene matches: 6. Germline CDR1 SQVTM, CDR2 ANQGSEA.

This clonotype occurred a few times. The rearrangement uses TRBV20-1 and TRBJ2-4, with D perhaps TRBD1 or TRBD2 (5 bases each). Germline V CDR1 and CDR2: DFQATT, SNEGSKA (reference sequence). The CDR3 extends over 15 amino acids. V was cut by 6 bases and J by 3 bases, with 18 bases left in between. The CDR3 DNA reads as TGCAGTGCCCCGGGCCCTACGAGGGGCAAAAACATTCAGTACTTC. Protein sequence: CSAPGPTRGKNIQYF.

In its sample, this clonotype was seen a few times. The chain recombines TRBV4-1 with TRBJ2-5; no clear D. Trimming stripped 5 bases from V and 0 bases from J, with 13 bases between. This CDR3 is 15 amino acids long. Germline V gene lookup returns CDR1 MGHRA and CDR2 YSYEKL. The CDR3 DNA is TGCGCCAGCAGCTCCACCACGGTTTACCAAGAGACCCAGTACTTC. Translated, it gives CASSSTTVYQETQYF.

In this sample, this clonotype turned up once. The CDR3 loop reads CATAPGSGVWDEQFF. The CDR3, as DNA: TGTGCCACCGCCCCGGGGAGCGGGGTGTGGGATGAGCAGTTCTTC. The chain combines TRBV27 with TRBJ2-1; 7 bases line up with TRBD2. Trimming removed 10 bases from V and 8 bases from J; junction bases left unmatched: 17. This CDR3 has 15 amino acids. Germline CDR1 and CDR2: MNHEY and SMNVEV (reference sequence).

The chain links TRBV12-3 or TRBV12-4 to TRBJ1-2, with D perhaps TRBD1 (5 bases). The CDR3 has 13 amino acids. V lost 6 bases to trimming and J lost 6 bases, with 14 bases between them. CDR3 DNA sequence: TGTGCCAGCAGCACTGGGACCCACAATGGCTACACCTTC. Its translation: CASSTGTHNGYTF.

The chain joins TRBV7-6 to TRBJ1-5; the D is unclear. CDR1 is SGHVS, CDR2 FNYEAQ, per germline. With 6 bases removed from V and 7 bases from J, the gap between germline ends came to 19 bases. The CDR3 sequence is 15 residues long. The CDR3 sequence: CASSREDRVGQPQHF. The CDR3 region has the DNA TGTGCCAGCAGTCGAGAGGACCGGGTCGGGCAGCCCCAGCATTTT.

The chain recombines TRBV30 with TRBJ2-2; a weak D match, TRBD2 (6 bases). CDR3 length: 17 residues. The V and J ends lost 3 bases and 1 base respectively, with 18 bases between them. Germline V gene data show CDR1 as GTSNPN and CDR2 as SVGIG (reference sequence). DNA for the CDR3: TGTGCCTGGAGGAGGGGAAAACTAGCCATGAACACCGGGGAGCTGTTTTTT. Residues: CAWRRGKLAMNTGELFF.

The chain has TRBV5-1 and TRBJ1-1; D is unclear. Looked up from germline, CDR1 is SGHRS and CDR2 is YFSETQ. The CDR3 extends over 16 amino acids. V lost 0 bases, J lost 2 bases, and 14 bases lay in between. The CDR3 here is CASSLAGGQRNTEAFF. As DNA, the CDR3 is TGCGCCAGCAGCTTGGCCGGCGGTCAGAGAAACACTGAAGCTTTCTTT. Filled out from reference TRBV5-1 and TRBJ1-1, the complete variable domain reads KAGVTQTPRYLIKTRGQQVTLSCSPISGHRSVSWYQQTPGQGLQFLFEYFSETQRNKGNFPGRFSGRQFSNSRSEMNVSTLELGDSALYLCASSLAGGQRNTEAFFGQGTRLTVV.

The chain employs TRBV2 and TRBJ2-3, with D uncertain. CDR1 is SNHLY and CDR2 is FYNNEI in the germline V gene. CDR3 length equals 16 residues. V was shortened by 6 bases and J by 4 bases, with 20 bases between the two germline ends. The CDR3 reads CASSLSGRPAPDTQYF. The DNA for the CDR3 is TGTGCCAGCAGCCTCTCAGGTCGCCCCGCCCCAGATACGCAGTATTTT. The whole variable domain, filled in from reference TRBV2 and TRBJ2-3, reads EPEVTQTPSHQVTQMGQEVILRCVPISNHLYFYWYRQILGQKVEFLVSFYNNEISEKSEIFDDQFSVERPDGSNFTLKIRSTKLEDSAMYFCASSLSGRPAPDTQYFGPGTRLTVL.

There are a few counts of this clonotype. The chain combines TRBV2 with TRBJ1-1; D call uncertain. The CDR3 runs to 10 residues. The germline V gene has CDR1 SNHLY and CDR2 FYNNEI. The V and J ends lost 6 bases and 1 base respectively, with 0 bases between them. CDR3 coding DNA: TGTGCCAGCAGGAACACTGAAGCTTTCTTT. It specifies CASRNTEAFF.

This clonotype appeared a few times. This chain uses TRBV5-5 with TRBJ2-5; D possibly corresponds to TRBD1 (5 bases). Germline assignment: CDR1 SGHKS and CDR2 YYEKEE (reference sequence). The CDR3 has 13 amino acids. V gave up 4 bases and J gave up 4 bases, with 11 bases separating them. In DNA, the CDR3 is TGTGCCAGCAGCCCCAGGGTGTCAGAGACCCAGTACTTC. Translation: CASSPRVSETQYF.

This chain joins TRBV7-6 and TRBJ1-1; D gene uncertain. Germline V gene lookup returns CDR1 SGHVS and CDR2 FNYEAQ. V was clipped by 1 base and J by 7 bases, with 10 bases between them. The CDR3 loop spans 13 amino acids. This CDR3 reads CASSLDPGHEAFF. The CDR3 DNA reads TGTGCCAGCAGCTTAGACCCAGGTCATGAAGCTTTCTTT.

Here the CDR3 reads CASSSPTSGTGVVQFF. In DNA form, the CDR3 reads TGTGCCAGCAGCTCCCCGACTTCCGGGACAGGGGTGGTGCAGTTCTTC. The chain is built from TRBV7-9 and TRBJ2-1, with 10 bases that match TRBD1. Germline CDR1 SEHNR, CDR2 FQNEAQ (reference sequence). The trim removed 4 bases at V and 12 bases at J, leaving 15 bases unmatched. The CDR3 runs 16 residues.